The entry below describes one T cell receptor (beta chain). The data were produced by immunoSEQ multiplex PCR, yet TCRdb's version contains in-frame clones alone and is incomplete. Among 50,000 to 70,000 clones, around 92% were seen once, and the ten largest hold 2% to 2.5%. This record comes from a study of blood T cell repertoires in COVID-19. Trimming took 7 bases from V and 10 from J; bases not matched to a gene: 9. The length of the CDR3 is 13 residues. Germline-derived CDR1 and CDR2 are PRHDT and FYEKMQ (reference sequence). The chain uses TRBV13 and TRBJ1-5; 8 nucleotides match TRBD1. Sequenced sample: peripheral blood. The receptor's source is a man in his sixties with acute or convalescent COVID-19. CDR3: CASTAGRGQPQHF. Here the CDR3 DNA reads TGTGCCAGCACGGCGGGCAGGGGGCAACCCCAGCATTTT.